The clone carrying this TCR beta chain occurred a few times. These data belong to a study of T cells after yellow fever vaccination. Study at large: The fractions with low cell numbers were processed using SMART-Seq v4 Ultra Low Input.

The CDR3 runs 15 residues. The V and J ends lost 3 bases and 0 bases, in that order; junction bases with no gene match: 1. Germline assignment: CDR1 KGHSH and CDR2 LQKENI. TCRdb reprocessed the 5' RACE reads via MiXCR and lists one record per CDR3 protein. The table includes around 310,000 distinct CDR3 sequences, 3.6% detected once. The chain links TRBV18 to TRBJ1-5; 8 bases are shared with TRBD1. The receptor was derived from a man aged 18 to 30 who received the YFV17D yellow fever vaccine. The specimen was PBMCs, collected on the day of the yellow fever booster vaccination. CDR3 protein: CASSPGTGSNQPQHF. The CDR3 bases are TGTGCCAGCTCACCCGGGACAGGTAGCAATCAGCCCCAGCATTTT. Based on the CDR3 plus reference TRBV18 and TRBJ1-5, the full variable domain is NAGVMQNPRHLVRRRGQEARLRCSPMKGHSHVYWYRQLPEEGLKFMVYLQKENIIDESGMPKERFSAEFPKEGPSILRIQQVVRGDSAAYFCASSPGTGSNQPQHFGDGTRLSIL.